Sequencing of this T cell receptor (beta chain) was carried out in a study of blood T cell repertoires in COVID-19. On the study more broadly: Both acute and convalescent COVID-19 samples were obtained from the United States, Italy and Spain. PBMCs, B-cell-depleted T cells, or T cells provided the cDNA or gDNA that made up the material.

Germline V gives CDR1 PRHDT, CDR2 FYEKMQ (reference sequence). The CDR3 sequence is 16 residues long. V shed 5 bases and J 0 bases; nucleotides not matched to a gene: 8. In the source study's methods: Scientists estimated how many nucleated cells there were by amplifying reference gene primers. TCRdb's table, derived via immunoSEQ multiplex PCR, lists solely in-frame clones and lacks some. V and J calls and clone size come straight from that table; D and trimming were deduced from the DNA. The data hold about 170,000 clones, with 84% observed a single time. Material: peripheral blood. The receptor's source is a man aged 35 to 55 who had recovered from COVID-19. The chain has TRBV13 and TRBJ1-1, with 8 bases lining up with TRBD1. The CDR3 nucleotides read TGTGCCAGCAGCGTCGGGACAGGCACACTGAACACTGAAGCTTTCTTT. This translates into CASSVGTGTLNTEAFF.